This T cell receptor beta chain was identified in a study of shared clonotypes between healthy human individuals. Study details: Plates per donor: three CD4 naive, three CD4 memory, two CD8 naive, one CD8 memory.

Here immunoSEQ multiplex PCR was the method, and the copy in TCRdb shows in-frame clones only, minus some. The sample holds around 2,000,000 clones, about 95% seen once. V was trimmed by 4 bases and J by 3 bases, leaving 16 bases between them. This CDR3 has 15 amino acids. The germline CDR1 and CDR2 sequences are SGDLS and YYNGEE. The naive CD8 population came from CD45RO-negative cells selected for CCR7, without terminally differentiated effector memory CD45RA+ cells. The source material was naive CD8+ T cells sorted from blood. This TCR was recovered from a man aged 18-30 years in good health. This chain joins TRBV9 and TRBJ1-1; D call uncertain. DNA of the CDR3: TGTGCCAGCAGCACCGTCGCGGCAGTGGACACTGAAGCTTTCTTT. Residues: CASSTVAAVDTEAFF.